This record looks at one TCR beta chain sequence and its context. The data were obtained in a study of regulatory T cells in long-lasting Graves disease. The V gene lost 3 bases and the J gene lost 5 bases, with 14 bases spanning the gap. This CDR3 is 14 amino acids long. Germline V gene lookup returns CDR1 SGHKS and CDR2 YYEKEE (reference sequence). Time point: newly diagnosed GD, antithyroid drugs for less than 3 months. PBMC RNA was the source of the TCR library. Researchers made TCR beta libraries by using iRepertoire HTBI primers and running Arm-PCR on CDR3 regions. Using its own MiXCR run on the multiplex PCR reads, TCRdb lists one record per CDR3 protein. The table has 600,000 to 650,000 distinct CDR3 sequences, less than 20% seen once. This sample was shared with a second study, whose subject was T cells in Graves' hyperthyroidism and ophthalmopathy.

The chain employs TRBV5-5 and TRBJ1-1, with D possibly being TRBD1 (5 bases). The TCR comes from a woman in her twenties or thirties with Graves disease. The starting material was peripheral blood mononuclear cells (PBMCs), obtained at new diagnosis, from a patient treated with antithyroid drugs. CDR3 nucleotide sequence: TGTGCCAGCAGCTCCTTGGGGGGGATAACTGAAGCTTTCTTT. Translated: CASSSLGGITEAFF.